The sequence of this TCR beta chain was determined in a study of blood T cell repertoires in COVID-19. Study in general: Italy, Spain and the United States were the sources of the convalescent and acute COVID-19 samples. PBMCs, B-cell-depleted T cells, or T cells were the source of the cDNA or gDNA that made up the material.

Here immunoSEQ multiplex PCR was the method, and the copy in TCRdb shows in-frame clones only, minus some. The table records roughly 38,000 clones, around 84% of them present only once. This clone has only a few counts. Trimming took off 6 bases at V and 4 bases at J, with 13 bases between the two ends. This CDR3 region has 13 residues. Germline CDR1 and CDR2: SGHRS and YFSETQ. The receptor was isolated from a man in his sixties or seventies with acute or convalescent COVID-19. This sequence joins TRBV5-1 and TRBJ1-1, with a tentative D call TRBD1 (5 bases). The sequenced sample was peripheral blood. CDR3 residues: CASMLRGGTEAFF. The CDR3 region has the DNA TGCGCCAGCATGCTTAGGGGCGGCACTGAAGCTTTCTTT.